This is a list of T cell receptor beta chains from one sample in a study of T cell responses to AZD1222 COVID-19 vaccine. Repertoires were generated with immunoSEQ multiplex PCR, while TCRdb's copy carries only in-frame clones and drops some. The repertoire has around 130,000 clones, under 95% of them found once; the top ten carry approximately 3.4%. The source was peripheral blood, collected on day 0 of AZD1222 vaccination. The receptors here all came from an adult in good health. The CDR3 runs from the conserved cysteine through the conserved F or W. A D gene is named only where the DNA matches it firmly. Clone sizes are given selectively: once, few, many, or a class where the clone is expanded.

size: NA; V: TRBV7-9; J: TRBJ1-2; D: NA; length: 13; DNA: TGTGCCAGCAGCTTAAAGGGAGGGCATGGCTACACCTTC; CDR3: CASSLKGGHGYTF
size: NA; V: TRBV7-9; J: TRBJ1-2; D: NA; length: 14; DNA: TGTGCCAGCAGCTTAGTTAGGGGGAACTATGGCTACACCTTC; CDR3: CASSLVRGNYGYTF
size: NA; V: TRBV28; J: TRBJ1-5; D: TRBD1; length: 14; DNA: TGTGCCAGCAGCCCGGCAGGGGGAGGTCAGCCCCAGCATTTT; CDR3: CASSPAGGGQPQHF
size: NA; V: TRBV6-2/TRBV6-3; J: TRBJ2-1; D: NA; length: 17; DNA: TGTGCCAGCAGTTACTCTCTCGGCCCAGTCCCCTACAATGAGCAGTTCTTC; CDR3: CASSYSLGPVPYNEQFF
size: NA; V: TRBV6-4; J: TRBJ2-3; D: TRBD2; length: 14; DNA: TGTGCCAGCAGTCTTGCGGGAGGCTCAGATACGCAGTATTTT; CDR3: CASSLAGGSDTQYF
size: once; V: TRBV10-2; J: TRBJ1-1; D: TRBD1; length: 13; DNA: TGCGCCAGCAGATCGGACAGGGCGACTGAAGCTTTCTTT; CDR3: CASRSDRATEAFF
size: once; V: TRBV5-1; J: TRBJ2-3; D: TRBD1; length: 14; DNA: TGCGCCAGCAACCAGGGGGCTAGCACAGATACGCAGTATTTT; CDR3: CASNQGASTDTQYF
size: NA; V: TRBV5-1; J: TRBJ2-7; D: TRBD2; length: 13; DNA: TGCGCCAGCAGCTTGGGACTAGCGGGCGAGCAGTACTTC; CDR3: CASSLGLAGEQYF
size: NA; V: TRBV7-2; J: TRBJ2-7; D: NA; length: 15; DNA: TGTGCCAGCAGCCCACACCAGGGGGGCCCCTACGAGCAGTACTTC; CDR3: CASSPHQGGPYEQYF
size: NA; V: TRBV2; J: TRBJ2-7; D: TRBD2; length: 14; DNA: TGTGCCAGCAGTCAAGCGGGAGGGGCCTACGAGCAGTACTTC; CDR3: CASSQAGGAYEQYF
size: NA; V: TRBV28; J: TRBJ2-3; D: NA; length: 13; DNA: TGTGCCAGCTGGACCCGGATAACAGATACGCAGTATTTT; CDR3: CASWTRITDTQYF
size: NA; V: TRBV7-3; J: TRBJ2-1; D: NA; length: 13; DNA: TGTGCCAGCAGCTTAACTCTAGCACGTGAGCAGTTCTTC; CDR3: CASSLTLAREQFF
size: NA; V: TRBV4-1; J: TRBJ1-4; D: NA; length: 15; DNA: TGCGCCAGCAGCCAAGAGTACAGTACTAATGAAAAACTGTTTTTT; CDR3: CASSQEYSTNEKLFF
size: NA; V: TRBV19; J: TRBJ2-7; D: TRBD2; length: 16; DNA: TGTGCCAGTAGTGCCGGGACTAGCGGGTCTTTCTACGAGCAGTACTTC; CDR3: CASSAGTSGSFYEQYF
size: once; V: TRBV7-8; J: TRBJ1-1; D: NA; length: 15; DNA: TGTGCCAGCAGCCCGACGGGCAGAGTGAACACTGAAGCTTTCTTT; CDR3: CASSPTGRVNTEAFF
size: once; V: TRBV5-4; J: TRBJ1-6; D: NA; length: 16; DNA: TGTGCCAGCAGCTCCGAGGGCTCACTTTATAATTCACCCCTCCACTTT; CDR3: CASSSEGSLYNSPLHF
size: NA; V: TRBV27; J: TRBJ1-2; D: TRBD1; length: 15; DNA: TGTGCCAGCAGTTTATCGGACAGGGGGACCTATGGCTACACCTTC; CDR3: CASSLSDRGTYGYTF
size: few; V: TRBV28; J: TRBJ1-1; D: NA; length: 16; DNA: TGTGCCAGCAGACTCCTCCCCCGGGGACAGAACACTGAAGCTTTCTTT; CDR3: CASRLLPRGQNTEAFF
size: NA; V: TRBV28; J: TRBJ1-1; D: NA; length: 15; DNA: TGTGCCAGCAGTTTGAAGGGACACATTTACACTGAAGCTTTCTTT; CDR3: CASSLKGHIYTEAFF
size: NA; V: TRBV6-5; J: TRBJ2-3; D: NA; length: 14; DNA: TGTGCCAGCACGGGCCAGGGAAATACAGATACGCAGTATTTT; CDR3: CASTGQGNTDTQYF
size: NA; V: TRBV20-1; J: TRBJ2-1; D: NA; length: 16; DNA: TGCAGTGCTAGTGGTCAAGACTACCCCGGCTACAATGAGCAGTTCTTC; CDR3: CSASGQDYPGYNEQFF
size: NA; V: TRBV18; J: TRBJ1-2; D: TRBD1; length: 14; DNA: TGTGCCAGCTCACCTTCGGAAGGGGGCGTTGGCTACACCTTC; CDR3: CASSPSEGGVGYTF
size: NA; V: TRBV19; J: TRBJ1-5; D: NA; length: 15; DNA: TGTGCCAGTAGTATACAGTCAGGGCCGGGACAGCCCCAGCATTTT; CDR3: CASSIQSGPGQPQHF
size: NA; V: TRBV7-9; J: TRBJ1-6; D: TRBD1; length: 13; DNA: TGTGCCACCCCGGGACAGGGCCTTTCACCCCTCCACTTT; CDR3: CATPGQGLSPLHF
size: NA; V: TRBV27; J: TRBJ2-7; D: TRBD2; length: 15; DNA: TGTGCCAGCAGTACCAGACTAGCGGGAGGGCCCGAGCAGTACTTC; CDR3: CASSTRLAGGPEQYF
size: NA; V: TRBV19; J: TRBJ2-3; D: NA; length: 13; DNA: TGTGCCAGTAGTATAGTCCGCACAGATACGCAGTATTTT; CDR3: CASSIVRTDTQYF
size: NA; V: TRBV5-1; J: TRBJ2-2; D: NA; length: 14; DNA: TGCGCCAGCAGCTTGGTGGGAGATGGCGGGGAGCTGTTTTTT; CDR3: CASSLVGDGGELFF
size: few; V: TRBV19; J: TRBJ2-1; D: NA; length: 16; DNA: TGTGCCAGTAGTATAGACATGCTAGCGTCCTACAATGAGCAGTTCTTC; CDR3: CASSIDMLASYNEQFF
size: NA; V: TRBV28; J: TRBJ1-1; D: NA; length: 14; DNA: TGTGCCAGCAGTTTCGCGCCTCCGAACACTGAAGCTTTCTTT; CDR3: CASSFAPPNTEAFF
size: NA; V: TRBV7-8; J: TRBJ1-3; D: NA; length: 16; DNA: TGTGCCAGCAGCTCCCAGACTGGACTCTCTGGAAACACCATATATTTT; CDR3: CASSSQTGLSGNTIYF